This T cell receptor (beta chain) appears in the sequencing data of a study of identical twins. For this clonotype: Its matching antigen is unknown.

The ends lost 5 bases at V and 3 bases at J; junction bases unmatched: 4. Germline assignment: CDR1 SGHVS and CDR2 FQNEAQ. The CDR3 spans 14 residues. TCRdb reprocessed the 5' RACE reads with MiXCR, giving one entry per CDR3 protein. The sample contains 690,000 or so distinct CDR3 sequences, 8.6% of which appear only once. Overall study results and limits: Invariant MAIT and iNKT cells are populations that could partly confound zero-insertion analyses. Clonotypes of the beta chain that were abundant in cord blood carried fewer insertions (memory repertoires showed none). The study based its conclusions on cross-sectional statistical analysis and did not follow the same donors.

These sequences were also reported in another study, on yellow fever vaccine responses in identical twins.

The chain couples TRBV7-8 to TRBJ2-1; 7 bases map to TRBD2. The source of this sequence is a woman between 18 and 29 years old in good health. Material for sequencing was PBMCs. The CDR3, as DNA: TGTGCCAGCAGCACCCGGGACTACTACAATGAGCAGTTCTTC. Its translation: CASSTRDYYNEQFF.